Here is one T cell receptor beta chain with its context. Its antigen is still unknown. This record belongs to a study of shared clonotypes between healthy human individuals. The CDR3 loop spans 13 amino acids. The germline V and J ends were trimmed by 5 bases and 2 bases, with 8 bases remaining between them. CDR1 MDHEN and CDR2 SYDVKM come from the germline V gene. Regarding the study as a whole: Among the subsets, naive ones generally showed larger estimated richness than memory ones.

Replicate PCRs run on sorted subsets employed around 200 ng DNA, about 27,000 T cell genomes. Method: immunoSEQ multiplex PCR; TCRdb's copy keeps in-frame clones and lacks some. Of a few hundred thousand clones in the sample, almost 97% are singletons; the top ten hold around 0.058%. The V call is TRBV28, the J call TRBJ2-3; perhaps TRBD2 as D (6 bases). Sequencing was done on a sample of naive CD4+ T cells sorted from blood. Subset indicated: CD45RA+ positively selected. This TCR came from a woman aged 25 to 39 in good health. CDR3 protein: CASSGDSTDTQYF. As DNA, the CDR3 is TGTGCCAGCAGTGGGGACTCCACAGATACGCAGTATTTT.